The source of this T cell receptor beta chain is a study of blood T cell repertoires in COVID-19. At the level of the study: Sample material is recorded as cDNA or gDNA derived from T cells, B-cell-depleted T cells, or PBMCs.

The study recruited people aged 18 to 89 years across about two dozen US areas. Germline assignment: CDR1 MGHRA and CDR2 YSYEKL. The germline V and J ends were trimmed by 4 bases and 1 base, with 17 bases remaining between them. The CDR3 runs 17 residues. The assay was immunoSEQ multiplex PCR, and TCRdb's table has in-frame clones only and misses some. The sample holds roughly 250,000 clones, about 82% seen once. The rearrangement uses TRBV4-1 and TRBJ1-5; TRBD1 is a possible D gene (5 bases). The sequenced material came from PBMCs or T cells enriched from blood (not recorded which). The clonotype was recovered from a woman between 45 and 65 years old who had recovered from COVID-19. CDR3 coding DNA: TGCGCCAGCAGCCGTATCGGGGGGGTAGGAAGCAATCAGCCCCAGCATTTT. Translation gives CASSRIGGVGSNQPQHF.